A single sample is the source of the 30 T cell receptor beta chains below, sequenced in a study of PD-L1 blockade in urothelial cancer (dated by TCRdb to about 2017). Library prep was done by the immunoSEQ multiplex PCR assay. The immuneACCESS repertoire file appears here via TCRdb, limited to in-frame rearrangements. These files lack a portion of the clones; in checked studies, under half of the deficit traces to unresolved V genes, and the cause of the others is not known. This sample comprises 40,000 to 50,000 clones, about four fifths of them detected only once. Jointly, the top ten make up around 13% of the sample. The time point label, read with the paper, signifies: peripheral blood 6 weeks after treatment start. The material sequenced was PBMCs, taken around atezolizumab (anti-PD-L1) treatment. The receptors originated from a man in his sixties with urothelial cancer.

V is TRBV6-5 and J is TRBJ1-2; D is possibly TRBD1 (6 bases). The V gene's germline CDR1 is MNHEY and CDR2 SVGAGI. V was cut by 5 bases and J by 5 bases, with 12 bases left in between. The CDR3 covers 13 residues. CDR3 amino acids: CASSTHRDYGYTF. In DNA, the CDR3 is TGTGCCAGCAGTACCCACAGGGATTATGGCTACACCTTC.

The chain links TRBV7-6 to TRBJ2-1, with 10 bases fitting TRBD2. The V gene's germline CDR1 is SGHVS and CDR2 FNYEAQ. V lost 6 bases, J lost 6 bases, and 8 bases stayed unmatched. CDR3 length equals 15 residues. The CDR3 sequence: CASSTPSGSSNEQFF. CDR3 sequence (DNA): TGTGCCAGCAGTACTCCTAGCGGGAGTAGCAATGAGCAGTTCTTC. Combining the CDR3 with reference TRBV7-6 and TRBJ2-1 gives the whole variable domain GAGVSQSPRYKVTKRGQDVALRCDPISGHVSLYWYRQALGQGPEFLTYFNYEAQQDKSGLPNDRFSAERPEGSISTLTIQRTEQRDSAMYRCASSTPSGSSNEQFFGPGTRLTVL.

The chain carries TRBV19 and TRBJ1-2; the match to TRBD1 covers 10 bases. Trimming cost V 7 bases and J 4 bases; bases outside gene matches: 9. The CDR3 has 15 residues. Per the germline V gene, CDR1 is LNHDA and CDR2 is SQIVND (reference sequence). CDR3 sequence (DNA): TGTGCCAGTACCACGGACAGGGGGTATTCCTATGGCTACACCTTC. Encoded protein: CASTTDRGYSYGYTF.

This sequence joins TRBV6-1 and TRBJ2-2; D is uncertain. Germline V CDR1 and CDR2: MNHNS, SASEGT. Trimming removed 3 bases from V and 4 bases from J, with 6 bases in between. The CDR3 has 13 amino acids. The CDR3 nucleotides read TGTGCCAGCAGTGACGTTCGCACCGGGGAGCTGTTTTTT. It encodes CASSDVRTGELFF.

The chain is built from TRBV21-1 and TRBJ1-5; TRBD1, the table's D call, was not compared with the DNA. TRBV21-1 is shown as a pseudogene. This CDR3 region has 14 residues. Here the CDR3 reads CASSKVSCIQPQHF. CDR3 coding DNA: TGTGCCAGCAGCAAAGTCAGTTGTATTCAGCCCCAGCATTTT.

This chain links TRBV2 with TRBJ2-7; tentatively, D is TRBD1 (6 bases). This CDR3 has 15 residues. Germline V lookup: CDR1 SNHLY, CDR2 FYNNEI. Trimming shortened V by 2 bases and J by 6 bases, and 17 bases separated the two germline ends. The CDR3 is CASSEFGRGQSEQYF. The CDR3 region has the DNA TGTGCCAGCAGTGAATTCGGTCGGGGACAAAGCGAGCAGTACTTC.

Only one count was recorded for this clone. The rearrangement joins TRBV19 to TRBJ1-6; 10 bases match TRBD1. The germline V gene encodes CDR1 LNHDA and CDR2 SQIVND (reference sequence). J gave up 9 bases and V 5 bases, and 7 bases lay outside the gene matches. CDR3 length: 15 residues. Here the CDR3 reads CASSPRTGGSSPLHF. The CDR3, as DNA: TGTGCCAGTAGTCCCCGGACAGGGGGTAGTTCACCCCTCCACTTT.

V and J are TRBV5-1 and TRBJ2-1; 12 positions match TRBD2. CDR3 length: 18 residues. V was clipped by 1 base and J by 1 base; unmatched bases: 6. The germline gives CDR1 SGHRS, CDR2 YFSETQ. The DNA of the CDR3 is TGCGCCAGCAGCTTGCCTTCAGGACTAGCGGGATCCTACAATGAGCAGTTCTTC. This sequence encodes CASSLPSGLAGSYNEQFF.

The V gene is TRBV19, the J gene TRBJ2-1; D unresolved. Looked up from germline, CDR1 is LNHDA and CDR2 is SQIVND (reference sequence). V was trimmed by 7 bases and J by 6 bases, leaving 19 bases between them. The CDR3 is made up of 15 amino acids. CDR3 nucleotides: TGTGCCAGTAACATCTCCCCCGGGTCTCCCAATGAGCAGTTCTTC. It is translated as CASNISPGSPNEQFF. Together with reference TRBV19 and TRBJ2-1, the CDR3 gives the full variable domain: DGGITQSPKYLFRKEGQNVTLSCEQNLNHDAMYWYRQDPGQGLRLIYYSQIVNDFQKGDIAEGYSVSREKKESFPLTVTSAQKNPTAFYLCASNISPGSPNEQFFGPGTRLTVL.

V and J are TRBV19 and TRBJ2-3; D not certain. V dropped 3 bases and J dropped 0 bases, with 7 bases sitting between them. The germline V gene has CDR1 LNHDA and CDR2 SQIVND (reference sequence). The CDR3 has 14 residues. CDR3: CASSIAGSTDTQYF. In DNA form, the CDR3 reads TGTGCCAGTAGTATTGCAGGAAGCACAGATACGCAGTATTTT.

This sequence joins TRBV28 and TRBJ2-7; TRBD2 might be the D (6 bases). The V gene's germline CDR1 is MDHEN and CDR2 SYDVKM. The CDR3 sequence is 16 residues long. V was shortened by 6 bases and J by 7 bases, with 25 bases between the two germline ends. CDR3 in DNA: TGTGCCAGCAGGCCCCTTACTGGGGGGACTGTACGGGAGCAGTACTTC. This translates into CASRPLTGGTVREQYF.

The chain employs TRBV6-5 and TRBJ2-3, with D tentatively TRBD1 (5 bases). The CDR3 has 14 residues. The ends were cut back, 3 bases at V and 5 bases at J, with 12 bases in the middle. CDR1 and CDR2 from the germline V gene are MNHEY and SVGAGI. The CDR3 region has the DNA TGTGCCAGCAGTTATTGGGCCAGGGAAGATACGCAGTATTTT. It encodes CASSYWAREDTQYF.

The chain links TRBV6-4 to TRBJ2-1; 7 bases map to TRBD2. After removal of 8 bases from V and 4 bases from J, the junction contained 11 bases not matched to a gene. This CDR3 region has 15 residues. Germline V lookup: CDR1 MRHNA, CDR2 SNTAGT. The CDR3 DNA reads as TGTGCCAGCTCTCGGGATAGCGGGCATTACAATGAGCAGTTCTTC. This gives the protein CASSRDSGHYNEQFF.

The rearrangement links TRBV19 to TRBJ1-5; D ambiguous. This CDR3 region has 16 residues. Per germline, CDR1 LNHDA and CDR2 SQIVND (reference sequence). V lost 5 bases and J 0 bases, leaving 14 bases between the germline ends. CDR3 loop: CASSLGRSNSNQPQHF. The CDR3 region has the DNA TGTGCCAGTAGTTTGGGCAGATCTAATAGCAATCAGCCCCAGCATTTT.

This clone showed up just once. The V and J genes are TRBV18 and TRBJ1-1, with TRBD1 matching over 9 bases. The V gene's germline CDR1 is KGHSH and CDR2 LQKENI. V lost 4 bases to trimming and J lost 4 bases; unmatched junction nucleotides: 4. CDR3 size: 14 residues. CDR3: CASSRETGGTEAFF. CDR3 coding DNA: TGTGCCAGCTCACGCGAGACAGGGGGCACTGAAGCTTTCTTT.

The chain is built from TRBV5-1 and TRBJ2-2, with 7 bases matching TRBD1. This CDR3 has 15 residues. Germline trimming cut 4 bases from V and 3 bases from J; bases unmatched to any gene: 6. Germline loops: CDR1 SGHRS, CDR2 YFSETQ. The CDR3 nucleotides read TGCGCCAGCAGCCGAGGGGACAGAGACACCGGGGAGCTGTTTTTT. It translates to CASSRGDRDTGELFF.

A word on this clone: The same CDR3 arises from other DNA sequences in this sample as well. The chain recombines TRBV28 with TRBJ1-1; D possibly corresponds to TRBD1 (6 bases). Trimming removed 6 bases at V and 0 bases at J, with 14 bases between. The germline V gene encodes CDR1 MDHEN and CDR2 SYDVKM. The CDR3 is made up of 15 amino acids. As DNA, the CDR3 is TGTGCCAGCAGCCTACCGGGACAACTGAACACTGAAGCTTTCTTT. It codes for CASSLPGQLNTEAFF.

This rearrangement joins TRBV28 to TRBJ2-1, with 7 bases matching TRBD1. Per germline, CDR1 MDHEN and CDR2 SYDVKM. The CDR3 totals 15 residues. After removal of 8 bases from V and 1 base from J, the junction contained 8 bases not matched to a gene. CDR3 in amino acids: CASQPEGASYNEQFF. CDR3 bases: TGTGCCAGCCAACCCGAGGGGGCTTCCTACAATGAGCAGTTCTTC.

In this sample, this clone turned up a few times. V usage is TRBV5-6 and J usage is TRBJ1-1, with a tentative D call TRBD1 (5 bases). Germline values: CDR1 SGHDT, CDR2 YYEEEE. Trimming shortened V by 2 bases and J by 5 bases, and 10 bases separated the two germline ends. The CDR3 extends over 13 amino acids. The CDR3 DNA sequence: TGTGCCAGCAGCTTTCCCCCAGGGACTGAAGCTTTCTTT. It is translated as CASSFPPGTEAFF.

Here the CDR3 reads CASSRTSGVRETQYF. The CDR3 nucleotides read TGTGCCAGCAGTCGGACTAGCGGGGTTAGGGAGACCCAGTACTTC. This rearrangement joins TRBV7-6 to TRBJ2-5; 12 nucleotides line up with TRBD2. The CDR3 is 15 residues long. The germline CDR1 and CDR2 sequences are SGHVS and FNYEAQ. With V trimmed by 6 bases and J by 5 bases, 7 bases remained unmatched.

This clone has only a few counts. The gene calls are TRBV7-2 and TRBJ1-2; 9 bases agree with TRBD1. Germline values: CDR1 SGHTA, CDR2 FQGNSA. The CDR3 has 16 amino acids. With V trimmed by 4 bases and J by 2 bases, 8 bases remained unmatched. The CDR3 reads CASSSIGTGLNYGYTF. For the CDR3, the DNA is TGTGCCAGCAGCTCCATAGGGACAGGGTTGAACTATGGCTACACCTTC.

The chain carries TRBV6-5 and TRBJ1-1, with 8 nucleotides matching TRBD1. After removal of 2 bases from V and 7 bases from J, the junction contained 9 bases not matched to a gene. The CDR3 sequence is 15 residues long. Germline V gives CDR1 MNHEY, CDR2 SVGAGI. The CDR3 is CASSYLQGAVGEAFF. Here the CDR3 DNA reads TGTGCCAGCAGTTACCTTCAGGGGGCGGTCGGTGAAGCTTTCTTT.

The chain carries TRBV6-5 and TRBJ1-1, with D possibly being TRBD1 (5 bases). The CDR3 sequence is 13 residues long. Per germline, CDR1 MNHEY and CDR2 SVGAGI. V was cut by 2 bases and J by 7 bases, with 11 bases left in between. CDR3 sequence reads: CASSYRQTFEAFF. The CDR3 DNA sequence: TGTGCCAGCAGTTACCGACAGACCTTTGAAGCTTTCTTT.

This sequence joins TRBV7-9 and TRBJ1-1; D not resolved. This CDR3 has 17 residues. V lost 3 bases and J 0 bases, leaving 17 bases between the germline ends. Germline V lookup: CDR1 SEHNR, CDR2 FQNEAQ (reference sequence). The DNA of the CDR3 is TGTGCCAGCAGCTTTGTAGTGGGCGTTCTCATGAACACTGAAGCTTTCTTT. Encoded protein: CASSFVVGVLMNTEAFF.

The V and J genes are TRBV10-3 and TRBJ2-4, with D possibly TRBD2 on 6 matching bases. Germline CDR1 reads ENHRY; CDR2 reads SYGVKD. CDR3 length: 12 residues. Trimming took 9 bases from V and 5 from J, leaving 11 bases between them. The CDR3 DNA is TGTGCCATTCCCCCGGGAGAAAACATTCAGTACTTC. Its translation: CAIPPGENIQYF.

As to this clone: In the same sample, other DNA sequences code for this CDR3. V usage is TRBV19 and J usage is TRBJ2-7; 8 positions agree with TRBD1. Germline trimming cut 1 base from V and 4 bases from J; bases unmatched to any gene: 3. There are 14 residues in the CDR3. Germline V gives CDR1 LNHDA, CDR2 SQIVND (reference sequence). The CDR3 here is CASSIGTGPYEQYF. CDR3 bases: TGTGCCAGTAGTATAGGGACAGGGCCATACGAGCAGTACTTC.

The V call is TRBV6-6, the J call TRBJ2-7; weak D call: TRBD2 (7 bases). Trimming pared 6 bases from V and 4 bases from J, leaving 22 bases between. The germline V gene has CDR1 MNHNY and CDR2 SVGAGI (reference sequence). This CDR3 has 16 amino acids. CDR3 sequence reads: CASRSLGGGGGYEQYF. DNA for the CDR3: TGTGCCAGCAGATCTCTAGGGGGTGGGGGGGGGTACGAGCAGTACTTC.

The CDR3 loop reads CASMAGFVNEQYF. The DNA of the CDR3 is TGTGCCAGCATGGCAGGGTTCGTCAACGAGCAGTACTTC. The gene calls are TRBV2 and TRBJ2-7; perhaps TRBD1 as D (5 bases). This CDR3 has 13 residues. CDR1 SNHLY and CDR2 FYNNEI come from the germline V gene. V was pared by 7 bases and J by 5 bases, with 15 bases between.

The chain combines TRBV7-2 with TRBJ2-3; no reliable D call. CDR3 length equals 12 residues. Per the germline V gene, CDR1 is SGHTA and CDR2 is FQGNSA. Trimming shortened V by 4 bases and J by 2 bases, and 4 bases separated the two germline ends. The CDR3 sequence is CASSWATDTQYF. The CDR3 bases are TGTGCCAGCAGCTGGGCCACAGATACGCAGTATTTT.

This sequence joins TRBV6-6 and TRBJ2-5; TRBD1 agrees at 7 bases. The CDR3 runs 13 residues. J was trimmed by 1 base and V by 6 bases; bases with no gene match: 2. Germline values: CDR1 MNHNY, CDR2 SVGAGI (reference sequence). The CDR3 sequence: CASRYRGQETQYF. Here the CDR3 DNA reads TGTGCCAGCAGATACAGGGGCCAAGAGACCCAGTACTTC.